This T cell receptor (beta chain) was recovered during a study of neoadjuvant nivolumab and ipilimumab in lung cancer. CDR1 and CDR2 from the germline V gene are LNHDA and SQIVND (reference sequence). The length of the CDR3 is 12 residues. The V end lost 2 bases, the J end lost 7 bases, and 9 bases lay between the germline ends. TCRdb keeps only in-frame clones here, not all; method: immunoSEQ multiplex PCR. The sample consists of 20,000 to 25,000 clones, 82% of them appearing once. This receptor was identified in an adult with non-small cell lung cancer. The chain couples TRBV19 to TRBJ2-7, with D hard to call. The material sequenced was peripheral blood, taken before neoadjuvant nivolumab, alone or with ipilimumab. The CDR3, as DNA: TGTGCCAGTAGTATAACAGTGGGAGAGCAGTACTTC. This encodes CASSITVGEQYF.